The 10 T cell receptor beta chains listed next were all sequenced from one sample in a study of brain T cells in children with intractable seizures. Assay used: immunoSEQ multiplex PCR; TCRdb lists only in-frame clones, some missing. The data hold 300,000 to 400,000 clones, with approximately 93% observed a single time. This sample's time point: blood from clinic visit 5 months post-surgery; TSC patient then seizure free. The material was peripheral blood, obtained less than 6 months after surgery. The receptors originated from a boy in the first two years of life with tuberous sclerosis and intractable seizures.

The V and J genes are TRBV3-1 (or the pseudogene TRBV3-2) and TRBJ2-2; D uncertain. The CDR3 extends over 17 amino acids. The germline V gene has CDR1 LGHDT and CDR2 YNNKEL (reference sequence). V lost 2 bases to trimming and J lost 0 bases, with 13 bases between them. CDR3 nucleotides: TGTGCCAGCAGCCAACCTAGATACCAGGCGAACACCGGGGAGCTGTTTTTT. This translates into CASSQPRYQANTGELFF.

The chain employs TRBV6-5 and TRBJ2-2, with 7 bases that match TRBD1. Trimming took 4 bases from V and 3 from J; bases not matched to a gene: 2. The CDR3 has 14 residues. From germline, CDR1 is MNHEY and CDR2 SVGAGI. The CDR3 sequence: CASSSTGYTGELFF. The DNA for the CDR3 is TGTGCCAGCAGTTCGACAGGGTACACCGGGGAGCTGTTTTTT.

This sequence joins TRBV28 and TRBJ1-1; D may be TRBD1 (5 bases). The germline V and J ends were trimmed by 6 bases and 5 bases, with 13 bases remaining between them. The CDR3 covers 13 residues. Per germline, CDR1 MDHEN and CDR2 SYDVKM. This chain's CDR3 is CASSPSSGTEAFF. DNA for the CDR3: TGTGCCAGCAGCCCCTCATCAGGGACTGAAGCTTTCTTT.

This chain uses TRBV2 with TRBJ1-2; D remains unclear. Deletions cut 2 bases from V and 2 bases from J, with 15 bases between. CDR1 is SNHLY, CDR2 FYNNEI, per germline. This CDR3 region has 16 residues. DNA of the CDR3: TGTGCCAGCAGTGAATTAGAGGTCAGATTGAACTATGGCTACACCTTC. Its translation: CASSELEVRLNYGYTF.

The gene calls are TRBV7-8 and TRBJ2-7, with D possibly TRBD1 on 6 matching bases. CDR1 and CDR2 (germline): SGHVS, FQNEAQ. The V gene lost 5 bases and the J gene lost 6 bases, with 20 bases spanning the gap. The CDR3 sequence is 15 residues long. The CDR3 DNA follows: TGTGCCAGCAGCCCCAACAGGGTTCTCTGGGGCGAGCAGTACTTC. It yields the protein CASSPNRVLWGEQYF.

The chain uses TRBV5-4 and TRBJ1-1, with D possibly TRBD1 on 6 matching bases. CDR3 length equals 11 residues. Germline CDR1 reads SGHNT; CDR2 reads YYREEE (reference sequence). The ends were cut back, 9 bases at V and 2 bases at J, with 8 bases in the middle. The CDR3 protein is CAIQGNTEAFF. The CDR3 nucleotides read TGTGCCATACAGGGAAACACTGAAGCTTTCTTT.

The rearrangement links TRBV4-1 to TRBJ1-2; D might be TRBD1 (6 bases). Germline V gene sequence: CDR1 MGHRA, CDR2 YSYEKL. The CDR3 consists of 14 residues. V was pared by 4 bases and J by 4 bases, with 13 bases between. This CDR3 reads CASSPEQGGYGYTF. The CDR3 coding sequence is TGCGCCAGCAGCCCTGAACAGGGTGGCTATGGCTACACCTTC.

The chain is built from TRBV3-1 (or the pseudogene TRBV3-2) and TRBJ2-2; D is ambiguous. The CDR3 has 15 residues. V gave up 5 bases and J gave up 4 bases, with 14 bases separating them. The germline CDR1 and CDR2 sequences are LGHDT and YNNKEL (reference sequence). The CDR3 is CASSLDWLSTGELFF. Here the CDR3 DNA reads TGTGCCAGCAGCTTAGACTGGCTGAGCACCGGGGAGCTGTTTTTT.

This clone occurred a few times. This rearrangement joins TRBV5-6 to TRBJ1-5, with 7 nucleotides matching TRBD1. Losses at the gene ends were 6 bases for V and 4 bases for J; bases not matched to a gene: 7. The CDR3 length is 14 residues. Germline CDR1 is SGHDT and CDR2 is YYEEEE. CDR3: CASTRQGGNQPQHF. The CDR3 DNA reads as TGTGCCAGCACCAGACAGGGCGGGAATCAGCCCCAGCATTTT. Based on the CDR3 plus reference TRBV5-6 and TRBJ1-5, the full variable domain is DAGVTQSPTHLIKTRGQQVTLRCSPKSGHDTVSWYQQALGQGPQFIFQYYEEEERQRGNFPDRFSGHQFPNYSSELNVNALLLGDSALYLCASTRQGGNQPQHFGDGTRLSIL.

The rearrangement joins TRBV19 to TRBJ1-2; D ambiguous. With 1 base removed from V and 2 bases from J, the gap between germline ends came to 17 bases. The length of the CDR3 is 17 residues. The germline gives CDR1 LNHDA, CDR2 SQIVND (reference sequence). CDR3 protein: CASSIGTGWALNYGYTF. CDR3 in DNA: TGTGCCAGTAGTATAGGGACGGGGTGGGCCCTCAACTATGGCTACACCTTC.